The clone carrying this TCR beta chain was observed once. Its antigen remains unknown. The CDR3 contains 18 residues. CDR1 SNHLY and CDR2 FYNNEI come from the germline V gene. V was clipped by 5 bases and J by 4 bases; unmatched bases: 13. The sample is drawn from a study of T cell responses to AZD1222 COVID-19 vaccine. General study findings and limits: Rises in breadth and depth of Spike-specific TCRs came after two AZD1222 doses.

Clones were sequenced by immunoSEQ multiplex PCR, and TCRdb holds only the in-frame ones, with some missing. The sample records roughly 70,000 clones, approximately 85% being singletons. This material consisted of peripheral blood, taken on day 0 of MenACWY control vaccination. This TCR was recovered from an adult in good health. The chain joins TRBV2 to TRBJ2-3; 12 positions agree with TRBD2. CDR3 loop: CASSPHDGLAGTPDTQYF. The CDR3 nucleotides are TGTGCCAGCAGTCCACATGACGGACTAGCGGGGACACCAGATACGCAGTATTTT. Drawing the rest from reference TRBV2 and TRBJ2-3, the complete variable domain is EPEVTQTPSHQVTQMGQEVILRCVPISNHLYFYWYRQILGQKVEFLVSFYNNEISEKSEIFDDQFSVERPDGSNFTLKIRSTKLEDSAMYFCASSPHDGLAGTPDTQYFGPGTRLTVL.